The clone carrying this TCR beta chain was recorded at least ten times. Its matching antigen is unknown. These data come from a study of Graves' ophthalmopathy and Graves' hyperthyroidism. Study-wide findings and caveats: Appearing in blood as well were most expanded thyroid clonotypes above 0.001 frequency.

The study amplified TCR beta CDR3 regions using RNA transcripts. HTBI primers were employed in first-round RT-PCR, then a second-round multiplex PCR followed. TCRdb analysed the multiplex PCR reads with MiXCR anew, one entry per CDR3 protein. The table lists under 350,000 distinct CDR3 sequences, 17% of them singletons. Where ophthalmopathy was present, donors had moderate-to-severe activity, CAS ≥3, NOSPECS ≥4 and duration under 3 months. Germline V lookup: CDR1 SGHAT, CDR2 FQNNGV. The CDR3 is made up of 14 amino acids. The ends were cut back, 5 bases at V and 1 base at J, with 11 bases in the middle.

The origin of this receptor is an adult man with Graves' ophthalmopathy. Sequenced: peripheral blood. V gene TRBV11-2 combines with J gene TRBJ1-1; D gene unclear. The CDR3 nucleotides are TGTGCCAGCAGCCCTAGGTCGGGGAACACTGAAGCTTTCTTT. Protein: CASSPRSGNTEAFF.